This TCR beta chain appears in the sequencing data of a study of T cell repertoires in cytomegalovirus infection. Germline V gene lookup returns CDR1 SNHLY and CDR2 FYNNEI. The V gene lost 3 bases and the J gene lost 4 bases, with 9 bases spanning the gap. This CDR3 spans 13 amino acids. A single record per CDR3 protein comes from TCRdb applying MiXCR to the reads. There are some 230,000 distinct CDR3 sequences in the sample; roughly 20% occur only once, and over 15% lies in the top ten. The TCR originated in a human donor in good health (CMV status not recorded). Some clones in this sample may be carry-over from other donors' samples. The specimen was CD8+ T cells from PBMCs. The chain links TRBV2 to TRBJ1-2; the D is unclear. CDR3 protein: CASSDPDGYGYTF. CDR3 nucleotide sequence: TGTGCCAGCAGTGACCCTGACGGCTATGGCTACACCTTC.